This TCR beta chain is from a study of OX40 agonist ivuxolimab in advanced cancers. Turning to the study itself: A history of anti-PD-1, anti-PD-L1 or anti-CTLA-4 therapy was acceptable, and 40% had some. Broader study findings: Dosing at 0.1 to 3.0 mg/kg was accompanied by clonal expansion of CD4+ and CD8+ blood T cells by week 6. Patients with a partial response at 0.1-3.0 mg/kg had among the lowest clonal expansion. Expanded peripheral T cells had an undetermined antigen specificity.

With V trimmed by 5 bases and J by 1 base, 4 bases remained unmatched. Germline V CDR1 and CDR2: KGHSH, LQKENI. This CDR3 is built from 15 residues. A word on this clone: Antigen specificity is unknown.

The assay was immunoSEQ multiplex PCR, and TCRdb's table has in-frame clones only and misses some. This table holds about 60,000 clones, approximately 86% found once. The chain has TRBV18 and TRBJ1-1; 10 nucleotides align to TRBD1. The sample was CD4+ or CD8+ T cells sorted from blood, taken in a trial of the OX40 agonist ivuxolimab. The source is an adult with an advanced solid tumor such as melanoma, head and neck, liver or kidney cancer. The CDR3 nucleotides read TGTGCCAGCTCAGGCCGGGACAGGGGGAACACTGAAGCTTTCTTT. Protein product: CASSGRDRGNTEAFF.